Listed here is a single T cell receptor (beta chain). Under the authors' procedure: The authors estimated nucleated cell counts from reference gene primer amplification. The table came from immunoSEQ multiplex PCR; TCRdb's copy has only in-frame clones and leaves some out. Clone size and the V and J calls come from that table; the DNA yielded D and trimming. Altogether approximately 470,000 clones are present, 87% being singletons, with the ten largest covering roughly 0.7%. This entry belongs to a study of blood T cell repertoires in COVID-19. As for the study in general: The analysed material was cDNA or gDNA that came from T cells, B-cell-depleted T cells, or PBMCs.

Assignment of participants to cohorts was predicated upon participant-reported clinical history. The CDR3 is made up of 12 amino acids. Germline-derived CDR1 and CDR2 are SNHLY and FYNNEI. J lost 3 bases, V lost 6 bases, and 0 bases had no gene match. This TCR came from a woman aged 18-29 years who had recovered from COVID-19. The sequencing input was PBMCs or T cells enriched from blood (not recorded which). The chain carries TRBV2 and TRBJ2-3, with TRBD1 matching 7 bases. The CDR3 coding sequence is TGTGCCAGCAGGGGACAGACAGATACGCAGTATTTT. It translates to CASRGQTDTQYF. The full variable domain, completed using reference TRBV2 and TRBJ2-3, is EPEVTQTPSHQVTQMGQEVILRCVPISNHLYFYWYRQILGQKVEFLVSFYNNEISEKSEIFDDQFSVERPDGSNFTLKIRSTKLEDSAMYFCASRGQTDTQYFGPGTRLTVL.